This T cell receptor (beta chain) emerged from a study of T-cell memory formation after mild COVID-19. Study outcomes and limitations: Among clones peaking at day 37 in the second wave, SARS-CoV-2 specificity remained unconfirmed.

This CDR3 is built from 17 residues. V lost 4 bases to trimming and J lost 1 base, with 20 bases between them. Germline assignment: CDR1 SQVTM and CDR2 ANQGSEA. TCRdb redid the calling of the 5' RACE reads with MiXCR, one entry per CDR3 protein. The data show approximately 500,000 distinct CDR3 sequences, around a quarter seen once. With respect to this clonotype: No antigen is known for it.

Sequencing was done on a sample of PBMCs or a T cell subset sorted from them (not recorded which). This rearrangement joins TRBV29-1 to TRBJ2-4, with D possibly called TRBD1 or TRBD2 (5 bases each). The receptor's source is an adult woman who had mild COVID-19 (a few samples of this study predate the infection). Cell type and time point are not known. CDR3 amino acids: CSVVGVWQGAAKNIQYF. CDR3 coding DNA: TGCAGCGTTGTTGGAGTTTGGCAGGGAGCGGCCAAAAACATTCAGTACTTC.